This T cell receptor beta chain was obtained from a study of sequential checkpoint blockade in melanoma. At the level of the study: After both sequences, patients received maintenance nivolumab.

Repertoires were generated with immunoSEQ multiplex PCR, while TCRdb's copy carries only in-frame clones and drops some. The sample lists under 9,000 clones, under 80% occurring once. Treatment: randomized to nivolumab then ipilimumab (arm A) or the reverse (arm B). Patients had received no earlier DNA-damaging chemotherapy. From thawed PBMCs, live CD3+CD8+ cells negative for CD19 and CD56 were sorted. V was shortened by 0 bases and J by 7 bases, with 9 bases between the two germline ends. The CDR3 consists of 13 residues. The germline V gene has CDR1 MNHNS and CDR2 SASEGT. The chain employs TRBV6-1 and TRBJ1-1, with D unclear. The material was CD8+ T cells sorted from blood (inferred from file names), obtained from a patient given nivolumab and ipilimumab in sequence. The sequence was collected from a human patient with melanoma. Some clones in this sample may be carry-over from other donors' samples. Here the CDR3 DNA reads TGTGCCAGCAGTGAAGCGCCCGGGGATGAAGCTTTCTTT. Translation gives CASSEAPGDEAFF.